What follows is one T cell receptor (beta chain) and its context. Trimming shortened V by 8 bases and J by 2 bases, and 10 bases separated the two germline ends. Germline V gene data show CDR1 as MNHEY and CDR2 as SVGEGT. The CDR3 spans 13 residues. The source of the sample is a study of Graves' ophthalmopathy and Graves' hyperthyroidism. Amplified material comprised TCR beta CDR3 regions derived from RNA transcripts. HTBI-primed first-round RT-PCR preceded second-round multiplex PCR. TCRdb ran MiXCR on the multiplex PCR reads and lists one entry per CDR3 protein. The table has over 150,000 distinct CDR3 sequences, about 40% seen once; the top ten hold 4.5% to 6%. Donors with ophthalmopathy: moderate-to-severe activity, CAS ≥3, NOSPECS ≥4, duration under 3 months.

The clonotype was recovered from a middle-aged woman with Graves' ophthalmopathy. J is TRBJ1-5 and V is TRBV6-2 or TRBV6-3; D remains unclear. The sample consisted of peripheral blood. The DNA of the CDR3 is TGTGCCAGCCGGTCCGGGGGCAATCAGCCCCAGCATTTT. Translating gives CASRSGGNQPQHF.